This is a list of T cell receptor beta chains from one sample in a study of tumor-infiltrating lymphocytes in localized non-small cell lung cancer. Assay: immunoSEQ multiplex PCR; the TCRdb copy retains only in-frame clones and omits some. The sample holds about 23,000 clones, 73% seen once. Sequences were obtained from lung tumor tissue. The receptors were gathered from a human donor with non-small cell lung cancer. Both conserved end residues are part of each CDR3. The order of the fields is clone size, J gene, V gene, D gene, CDR3 protein, CDR3 DNA. The D gene is left open where the match is weak. Not all rows give a size; the values are once, few, many and, for expanded clones, a class.

clone_size: medium-sized; j_call: TRBJ1-4; v_call: TRBV7-9; d_call: NA; cdr3_aa: CASSLASGSAGKLFF; cdr3_nt: TGTGCCAGCAGCTTAGCCAGCGGATCGGCCGGAAAACTGTTTTTT
clone_size: NA; j_call: TRBJ2-7; v_call: TRBV30; d_call: TRBD1; cdr3_aa: CAWSRQGHSYEQYF; cdr3_nt: TGTGCCTGGAGTAGACAGGGCCATTCCTACGAGCAGTACTTC
clone_size: NA; j_call: TRBJ2-1; v_call: TRBV20-1; d_call: NA; cdr3_aa: CSARGGEQFF; cdr3_nt: TGCAGTGCTAGAGGGGGCGAGCAGTTCTTC
clone_size: once; j_call: TRBJ1-6; v_call: TRBV7-2; d_call: NA; cdr3_aa: CASRSTGGNSPLHF; cdr3_nt: TGTGCCAGCAGGTCCACCGGGGGAAATTCACCCCTCCACTTT
clone_size: NA; j_call: TRBJ2-5; v_call: TRBV9; d_call: NA; cdr3_aa: CASSLEGGGKTQYF; cdr3_nt: TGTGCCAGCAGCCTCGAGGGAGGGGGGAAAACCCAGTACTTC
clone_size: NA; j_call: TRBJ2-7; v_call: TRBV27; d_call: TRBD1; cdr3_aa: CASSSSGQYAYEQYF; cdr3_nt: TGTGCCAGCAGCTCCTCGGGACAGTACGCCTACGAGCAGTACTTC
clone_size: medium-sized; j_call: TRBJ2-1; v_call: TRBV7-9; d_call: NA; cdr3_aa: CASSLEGGVTEQFF; cdr3_nt: TGTGCCAGCAGCTTAGAGGGGGGGGTTACTGAGCAGTTCTTC
clone_size: NA; j_call: TRBJ1-2; v_call: TRBV15; d_call: NA; cdr3_aa: CATRVDGTNYGYTF; cdr3_nt: TGTGCCACCAGGGTGGACGGGACTAACTATGGCTACACCTTC
clone_size: NA; j_call: TRBJ2-7; v_call: TRBV10-3; d_call: NA; cdr3_aa: CAISEGQGSSYEQYF; cdr3_nt: TGTGCCATCAGTGAGGGCCAGGGAAGCTCCTACGAGCAGTACTTC
clone_size: NA; j_call: TRBJ1-2; v_call: TRBV25-1; d_call: NA; cdr3_aa: CASSYRNTNYGYTF; cdr3_nt: TGTGCCAGCAGTTATAGGAACACAAACTATGGCTACACCTTC
clone_size: few; j_call: TRBJ2-2; v_call: TRBV7-2; d_call: TRBD1; cdr3_aa: CASSPTGGDTGELFF; cdr3_nt: TGTGCCAGCAGCCCAACAGGGGGCGACACCGGGGAGCTGTTTTTT
clone_size: NA; j_call: TRBJ1-3; v_call: TRBV11-2; d_call: TRBD1; cdr3_aa: CASSSDRGGGNTIYF; cdr3_nt: TGTGCCAGCAGCTCAGACAGGGGAGGTGGAAACACCATATATTTT
clone_size: few; j_call: TRBJ1-1; v_call: TRBV11-2; d_call: NA; cdr3_aa: CASSLSLNTEAFF; cdr3_nt: TGTGCCAGCAGCTTGTCCCTGAACACTGAAGCTTTCTTT
clone_size: few; j_call: TRBJ2-1; v_call: TRBV4-2; d_call: NA; cdr3_aa: CASSQDYVGGPQQFF; cdr3_nt: TGTGCCAGCAGCCAAGATTACGTGGGGGGGCCCCAGCAGTTCTTC
clone_size: NA; j_call: TRBJ2-2; v_call: TRBV6-4; d_call: TRBD1; cdr3_aa: CASSDGTGETGELFF; cdr3_nt: TGTGCCAGCAGTGACGGGACAGGGGAAACCGGGGAGCTGTTTTTT
clone_size: NA; j_call: TRBJ1-6; v_call: TRBV5-6; d_call: NA; cdr3_aa: CASSLGGGYNSPLHF; cdr3_nt: TGTGCCAGCAGCTTGGGAGGGGGATATAATTCACCCCTCCACTTT
clone_size: NA; j_call: TRBJ1-1; v_call: TRBV6-5; d_call: TRBD1; cdr3_aa: CASAGRTGVNTEAFF; cdr3_nt: TGTGCCAGCGCCGGAAGGACAGGGGTGAACACTGAAGCTTTCTTT